A single sample gave rise to the 13 T cell receptor beta chains below, sequenced in a study of CD8+CD57+ T cells in acquired aplastic anemia (dated 2018 in TCRdb). TCRdb lists the instrument as Illumina HiSeq 2000. Genomic DNA was used as template for profiling of TCR beta VDJ combinations and CDR3 sequences. TCRdb trimmed public reads at Q25 via fastp, called clones via MiXCR and kept in-frame beta chains. Rows merge per CDR3 protein into single entries with the most common DNA and genes. The sample profile shows about 180,000 distinct CDR3 sequences; roughly three fifths of them were found once. The ten largest account for roughly 46% of the sample. Expansion of CD8+CD57+ cells had been shown by flow cytometry in the patients chosen for sequencing. The sample consisted of sorted CD4+, CD8+, or CD8+CD57+ T cells (not recorded which) from PBMCs. These receptors all come from a human donor with aplastic anemia.

As DNA, the CDR3 is TGTGCCAGCAGCGCGGGACTCCGAGCCTACGAGCAGTACTTC. Its translation: CASSAGLRAYEQYF. The chain is built from TRBV9 and TRBJ2-7, with D maybe TRBD2 (6 bases). This CDR3 region has 14 residues. V was shortened by 3 bases and J by 2 bases, with 12 bases between the two germline ends. Germline lookup yields CDR1 SGDLS and CDR2 YYNGEE.

The genes are TRBV24-1 and TRBJ2-2; no firm D call. The length of the CDR3 is 14 residues. Trimming took off 4 bases at V and 6 bases at J, with 11 bases between the two ends. Per germline, CDR1 KGHDR and CDR2 SFDVKD. The chain's CDR3 is CATSDPTFSGELFF. The CDR3, as DNA: TGTGCCACCAGTGACCCGACCTTCTCCGGGGAGCTGTTTTTT.

This clonotype was detected many times. V gene TRBV6-5 combines with J gene TRBJ2-7; maybe TRBD2 (6 bases). V dropped 6 bases and J dropped 4 bases, with 13 bases sitting between them. Germline CDR1 is MNHEY and CDR2 is SVGAGI. CDR3 length: 13 residues. CDR3 nucleotides: TGTGCCAGCAGCCCGGGACTTCTATACGAGCAGTACTTC. This gives the protein CASSPGLLYEQYF.

The V call is TRBV13, the J call TRBJ2-7, with TRBD2 as a possible D gene (6 bases). This CDR3 has 16 residues. Germline CDR1 reads PRHDT; CDR2 reads FYEKMQ (reference sequence). The V and J ends lost 4 bases and 2 bases respectively, with 18 bases between them. The CDR3 DNA reads TGTGCCAGCAGCTCACCTGCGGGGCAGCGGCCCTACGAGCAGTACTTC. Its translation is CASSSPAGQRPYEQYF.

V is TRBV5-6 and J is TRBJ1-2, with 9 bases matching TRBD1. CDR1 and CDR2 from the germline V gene are SGHDT and YYEEEE. V gave up 5 bases and J gave up 7 bases; unmatched junction bases: 6. This CDR3 region has 13 residues. The CDR3 coding sequence is TGTGCCAGCAGTTGGGACAGGGAAGTTGGCTACACCTTC. As protein: CASSWDREVGYTF.

Concerning this clonotype itself: Because the CDR3 is missing its conserved closing phenylalanine or tryptophan, this is likely a read error. The limits of the CDR3 on the DNA are not certain, so only TCRdb's listed CDR3 is given. V is TRBV29-1 and J is TRBJ2-3; the D call of TRBD1 is as the table states it, not checked on the DNA. CDR1 SQVTM and CDR2 ANQGSEA come from the germline V gene. A total of 13 residues make up the CDR3, ends included. This chain's CDR3 is CSVVNRDPPTHYS.

The rearrangement uses TRBV24-1 and TRBJ2-2; TRBD2 agrees at 8 bases. CDR1 and CDR2 (germline): KGHDR, SFDVKD. This CDR3 is built from 15 residues. Trimming at V came to 8 bases and at J to 5 bases, leaving 9 bases not matched to a gene. This CDR3 is CATMPGGARTGELFF. In DNA form, the CDR3 reads TGTGCCACCATGCCGGGGGGGGCGCGTACCGGGGAGCTGTTTTTT.

The J gene is TRBJ1-6, the V gene TRBV10-3; 9 nucleotides match TRBD1. The CDR3 sequence is 14 residues long. Looked up from germline, CDR1 is ENHRY and CDR2 is SYGVKD. The V segment lost 6 bases and the J segment 8 bases; nucleotides outside the gene matches: 5. The CDR3 DNA follows: TGTGCCATCAGGACGGGACAGGGTGATTCACCCCTCCACTTT. Amino acids: CAIRTGQGDSPLHF.

This clonotype was picked up a small number of times. J is TRBJ2-2 and V is TRBV24-1; 7 nucleotides line up with TRBD2. The CDR3 loop spans 14 amino acids. The junction had 7 bases not matched to a gene; V was cut back by 6 bases and J by 7 bases. The germline V gene encodes CDR1 KGHDR and CDR2 SFDVKD. The CDR3 reads CATSLSGTVGELFF. The CDR3 bases are TGTGCCACCAGTCTCAGCGGGACGGTCGGGGAGCTGTTTTTT.

As DNA, the CDR3 is TGCGCCAGCAGCTTTACAGGGTGGGACACTGAAGCTTTCTTT. Translation: CASSFTGWDTEAFF. The chain is built from TRBV5-1 and TRBJ1-1; D might be TRBD1 (6 bases). V was pared by 2 bases and J by 3 bases, with 11 bases between. The CDR3 loop spans 14 amino acids. Looked up from germline, CDR1 is SGHRS and CDR2 is YFSETQ.

J is TRBJ2-5 and V is TRBV15; tentatively, D is TRBD1 (6 bases). Trimming stripped 1 base from V and 3 bases from J, with 9 bases between. The length of the CDR3 is 14 residues. CDR1 LNHNV and CDR2 YYDKDF come from the germline V gene (reference sequence). CDR3 sequence: CATSRGRGEETQYF. The CDR3 nucleotides read TGTGCCACCAGCAGAGGCAGGGGTGAAGAGACCCAGTACTTC.

The chain links TRBV10-3 to TRBJ2-2; possible D gene TRBD1, 6 bases. This CDR3 has 16 residues. The germline V gene encodes CDR1 ENHRY and CDR2 SYGVKD. V was trimmed by 1 base and J by 0 bases, leaving 9 bases between them. DNA for the CDR3: TGTGCCATCAGTGAGTATAGGACAGCGAACACCGGGGAGCTGTTTTTT. Amino acid sequence: CAISEYRTANTGELFF.

This clonotype was detected ten times or more. Compared with germline, one end of the junction differs, possibly owing to a read error. The V and J genes are TRBV11-2 and TRBJ2-1; D is ambiguous. The CDR3 totals 12 residues. Germline lookup yields CDR1 SGHAT and CDR2 FQNNGV. The DNA for the CDR3 is TGCGCCAGCAGCTTGGTTGGGAATGAGCAGTTCTTC. Its translation is CASSLVGNEQFF.